This passage covers 8 T cell receptor beta chains from one sample sequenced in a study of cytomegalovirus exposure and HLA in healthy donors. In the PCR, 60 Vbeta and 13 Jbeta primers were used. Clones were read by immunoSEQ multiplex PCR, and TCRdb kept only the in-frame ones, dropping some. The data contain 150,000 to 200,000 clones, around 79% of them singletons. Sequenced input: PBMCs. Receptors originate from a woman aged 40 to 55 in good health and CMV-seronegative.

V and J are TRBV9 and TRBJ2-7; 12 bases are shared with TRBD2. Germline assignment: CDR1 SGDLS and CDR2 YYNGEE. This CDR3 comprises 16 residues. V lost 4 bases to trimming and J lost 4 bases; unmatched junction nucleotides: 9. The CDR3: CASSPNPGLAGYEQYF. The CDR3 nucleotides read TGTGCCAGCAGCCCTAATCCGGGACTAGCGGGTTACGAGCAGTACTTC.

The J gene is TRBJ1-2, the V gene TRBV29-1, with 12 bases that match TRBD1. The CDR3 is made up of 17 amino acids. J lost 4 bases, V lost 0 bases, and 9 bases had no gene match. The germline V gene has CDR1 SQVTM and CDR2 ANQGSEA. CDR3 region: CSVEDHGTGGVGYGYTF. The DNA for the CDR3 is TGCAGCGTTGAAGATCACGGGACAGGGGGCGTCGGCTATGGCTACACCTTC.

The chain has TRBV15 and TRBJ1-5; D is uncertain. V was cut by 0 bases and J by 4 bases, with 10 bases left in between. Germline V gives CDR1 LNHNV, CDR2 YYDKDF (reference sequence). CDR3 length: 15 amino acids. The CDR3 region is CATSRDDTVNQPQHF. In DNA, the CDR3 is TGTGCCACCAGCAGAGATGACACAGTTAATCAGCCCCAGCATTTT.

The J gene is TRBJ2-3, the V gene TRBV19; 7 bases map to TRBD2. Germline loops: CDR1 LNHDA, CDR2 SQIVND (reference sequence). The junction had 12 bases not matched to a gene; V was cut back by 5 bases and J by 7 bases. The CDR3 runs 15 residues. The CDR3 spells CASSETSGVVNTQYF. As DNA, the CDR3 is TGTGCCAGTAGTGAGACCAGCGGGGTTGTGAATACGCAGTATTTT.

CDR3 region: CASSPLVGIYEQYF. Written as DNA, the CDR3 is TGCGCCAGCAGCCCACTGGTTGGTATCTACGAGCAGTACTTC. The V gene is TRBV5-1, the J gene TRBJ2-7; D uncertain. Trimming shortened V by 4 bases and J by 3 bases, and 14 bases separated the two germline ends. Germline V gene data show CDR1 as SGHRS and CDR2 as YFSETQ. This CDR3 spans 14 amino acids. The complete variable domain, with remaining parts taken from reference TRBV5-1 and TRBJ2-7, reads KAGVTQTPRYLIKTRGQQVTLSCSPISGHRSVSWYQQTPGQGLQFLFEYFSETQRNKGNFPGRFSGRQFSNSRSEMNVSTLELGDSALYLCASSPLVGIYEQYFGPGTRLTVT.

The V and J genes are TRBV27 and TRBJ2-1; D is undetermined. The CDR3 spans 15 residues. CDR1 is MNHEY and CDR2 is SMNVEV in the germline V gene (reference sequence). Trimming cost V 0 bases and J 7 bases, with 13 bases left between them. The CDR3 loop reads CASSLSLFRINEQFF. The CDR3 DNA follows: TGTGCCAGCAGTTTATCGCTGTTCAGGATAAATGAGCAGTTCTTC.

V usage is TRBV19 and J usage is TRBJ2-1; D call uncertain. The CDR3 contains 12 residues. V lost 7 bases and J lost 9, with 13 bases in between. The germline V gene has CDR1 LNHDA and CDR2 SQIVND (reference sequence). The CDR3 sequence is CASMEDAGEQFF. CDR3 sequence (DNA): TGTGCCAGTATGGAAGATGCAGGTGAGCAGTTCTTC.

The chain joins TRBV6-1 to TRBJ2-5; tentative D call: TRBD2 (5 bases). The CDR3 runs 13 residues. V gave up 5 bases and J gave up 9 bases, with 16 bases separating them. CDR1 MNHNS and CDR2 SASEGT come from the germline V gene. The CDR3 nucleotides read TGTGCCAGCAGTCGCGAGCGGCCCATGGCCCAGTACTTC. Translated, it gives CASSRERPMAQYF.